The rows below give T cell receptor beta chains drawn from one sample of a study of OX40 agonist ivuxolimab in advanced cancers. Measured with immunoSEQ multiplex PCR; TCRdb has only the in-frame clones, and not every one. The table records tens of thousands of clones, around 93% of them present only once. This specimen was CD4+ or CD8+ T cells sorted from blood, taken in a trial of the OX40 agonist ivuxolimab. Source of these receptors: an adult with an advanced solid tumor such as melanoma, head and neck, liver or kidney cancer. Both conserved end residues are part of each CDR3.

15 | TRBV11-2 | CASSFTGQGVGEQYF
19 | TRBV4-2 | CASSQVITASPGGTDTQYF
12 | TRBV11-2 | CASSPTTDTQYF
15 | TRBV27 | CASSSYSPALGEQYF
13 | TRBV5-1 | CASSGGQGYEQYF
11 | TRBV20-1 | CSAKMNTEAFF
14 | TRBV7-6 | CASSAGQLNTEAFF
17 | TRBV18 | CASSEGAAGFYNYGYTF
14 | TRBV30 | CAWRRQGRQAEAFF
13 | TRBV29-1 | CSVAPSVYYEQYF
13 | TRBV6-5 | CASSYGAGPEAFF
17 | TRBV9 | CASSYPGLAGGPGELFF
19 | TRBV18 | CASSRKGQGPNYSNQPQHF
15 | TRBV2 | CASSDIAGPTNEQFF
16 | TRBV6-6 | CASRLTSGVSSYEQYF
13 | TRBV11-2 | CASSPGHTYGYTF
15 | TRBV19 | CASSSREGNTGELFF
13 | TRBV2 | CASSEDLDETQYF
14 | TRBV30 | CAWRFGQWNYGYTF
13 | TRBV5-1 | CASSEGQGFSIYF
12 | TRBV11-2 | CASSFSTGVQYF
15 | TRBV5-1 | CASSTDSTVGNEQFF
15 | TRBV28 | CASSVYPGQGDEQYF
13 | TRBV7-6 | CASRATVADTQYF
12 | TRBV29-1 | CSGEQGLAEAFF
13 | TRBV5-5 | CASTPNPQETQYF
13 | TRBV25-1 | CASSTGVKNIQYF
16 | TRBV5-3 | CARSTPKGQGSYEQYF
14 | TRBV5-1 | CASSDGQGLPEAFF
15 | TRBV11-2 | CASSLADGLVYEQYF
13 | TRBV30 | CAWSVGGTGELFF
14 | TRBV30 | CAWSVGTGNSPLHF
15 | TRBV12-2 | CASHLNNTSSYEQYF
16 | TRBV5-6 | CASSLADRGRLEGYTF
18 | TRBV18 | CASSPRTGDPNFHYGYTF
15 | TRBV6-5 | CASSYSGSRRNEQFF
12 | TRBV6-6 | CASTATPPEQFF
13 | TRBV15 | CATSSRGRVGYTF
14 | TRBV30 | CAWSVTGVSGELFF
14 | TRBV4-1 | CASSQQGAGQPQHF